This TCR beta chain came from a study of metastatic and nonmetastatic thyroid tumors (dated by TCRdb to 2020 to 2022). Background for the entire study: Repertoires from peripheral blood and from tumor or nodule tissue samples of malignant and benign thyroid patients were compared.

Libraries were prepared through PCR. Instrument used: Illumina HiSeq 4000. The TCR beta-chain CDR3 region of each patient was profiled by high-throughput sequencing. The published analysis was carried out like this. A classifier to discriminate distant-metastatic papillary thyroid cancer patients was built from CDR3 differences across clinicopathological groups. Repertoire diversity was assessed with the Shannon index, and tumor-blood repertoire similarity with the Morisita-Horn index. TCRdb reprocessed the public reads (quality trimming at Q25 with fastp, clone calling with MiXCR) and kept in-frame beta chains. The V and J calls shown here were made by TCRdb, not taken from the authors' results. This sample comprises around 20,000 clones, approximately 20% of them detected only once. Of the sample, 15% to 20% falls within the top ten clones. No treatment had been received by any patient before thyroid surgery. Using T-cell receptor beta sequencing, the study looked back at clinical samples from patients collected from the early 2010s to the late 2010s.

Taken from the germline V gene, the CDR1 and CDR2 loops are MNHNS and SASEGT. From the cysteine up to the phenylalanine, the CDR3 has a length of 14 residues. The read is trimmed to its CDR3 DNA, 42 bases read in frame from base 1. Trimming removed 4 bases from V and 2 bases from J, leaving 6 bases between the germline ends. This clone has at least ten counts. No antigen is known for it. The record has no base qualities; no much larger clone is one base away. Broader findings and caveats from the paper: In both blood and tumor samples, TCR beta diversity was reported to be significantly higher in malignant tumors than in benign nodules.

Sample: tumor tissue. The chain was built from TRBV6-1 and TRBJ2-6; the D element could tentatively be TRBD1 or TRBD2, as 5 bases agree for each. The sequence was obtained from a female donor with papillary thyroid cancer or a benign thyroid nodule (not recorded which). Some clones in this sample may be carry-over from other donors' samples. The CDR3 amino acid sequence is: CASSGGAGANVLTF. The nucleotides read TGTGCCAGCAGTGGAGGGGCTGGGGCCAACGTCCTGACTTTC.